This T cell receptor (beta chain) derives from a study of cytotoxic CD8 clonotypes in ibrutinib-treated CLL. Sequencing used immunoSEQ multiplex PCR; TCRdb keeps in-frame clones, though not all of them. The repertoire has approximately 320,000 clones, roughly 71% of them found once; the top ten carry 6% to 6.5%. General study results and limits: While tracking circulating CD8+ T-cell counts, baseline clonality exceeded that of age-matched healthy donors. Sampling times (in sustained-remission versus progressing patients) were not the same.

Looked up from germline, CDR1 is MNHEY and CDR2 is SMNVEV (reference sequence). The CDR3 is made up of 13 amino acids. V lost 4 bases, J lost 4 bases, and 5 bases lay in between. This clone was detected only a few times. What it binds is not known. Cryopreserved PBMCs provided 2 to 2.5 micrograms of genomic DNA for the TCR beta libraries. The material was PBMCs, obtained after 36 months of ibrutinib treatment. The chain is built from TRBV27 and TRBJ2-6; D unclear. The clonotype originates from a human donor with chronic lymphocytic leukemia. For the CDR3, the DNA is TGTGCCAGCAGTTATACGGGGGCCAACGTCCTGACTTTC. Protein sequence: CASSYTGANVLTF. The entire variable domain, with the rest obtained from reference TRBV27 and TRBJ2-6, is as follows: EAQVTQNPRYLITVTGKKLTVTCSQNMNHEYMSWYRQDPGLGLRQIYYSMNVEVTDKGDVPEGYKVSRKEKRNFPLILESPSPNQTSLYFCASSYTGANVLTFGAGSRLTVL.